Listed here is a single T cell receptor beta chain. Its antigen is still unknown. This entry comes from a study of T cells in narcolepsy. Broader study findings: Comparing one patient's CSF and blood CD4+ clonotypes highlighted HCRT- and TRIB2-specific autoreactive clonotypes. Some memory CD4+ repertoires had no autoreactive clone sequences. Reportedly, autoreactive clonotypes were serially detected in patients' blood but not controls'.

The germline V gene has CDR1 LNHDA and CDR2 SQIVND (reference sequence). The V segment lost 4 bases and the J segment 8 bases; nucleotides outside the gene matches: 11. The CDR3 is made up of 15 amino acids. Libraries were prepared by immunoSEQ multiplex PCR; TCRdb keeps only in-frame clonotypes and omits some of them. The sample includes some 32,000 clones, 82% of them seen just once. The chain joins TRBV19 to TRBJ1-1; 9 bases fit TRBD1. Source material: CD45RA- memory CD4+ T cells from PBMCs. The clonotype was recovered from a human donor with narcolepsy. The chain's CDR3 is CASSNSPGQGREAFF. The CDR3 DNA sequence: TGTGCCAGTAGTAATTCTCCCGGACAGGGGAGGGAAGCTTTCTTT.